These 12 T cell receptor beta chains were all obtained from the same sample, sequenced in a study of T cell repertoires and Cas9 in healthy adults. The data were produced by immunoSEQ multiplex PCR, yet TCRdb's version contains in-frame clones alone and is incomplete. The table includes around 23,000 clones, roughly 90% detected once. The sample was CD4+ effector T cells (CD127+, CD25-, CD137-, CD154-) from PBMCs; culture status not recorded. These receptors were taken from a human donor in good health.

The rearrangement links TRBV9 to TRBJ2-2, with 12 positions matching TRBD2. V gave up 0 bases and J gave up 5 bases; unmatched junction bases: 2. CDR3 size: 16 residues. The germline gives CDR1 SGDLS, CDR2 YYNGEE. CDR3 region: CASSVGTSGATGELFF. In DNA, the CDR3 is TGTGCCAGCAGCGTAGGGACTAGCGGGGCTACCGGGGAGCTGTTTTTT. The variable domain in full, with the rest retrieved from reference TRBV9 and TRBJ2-2, is DSGVTQTPKHLITATGQRVTLRCSPRSGDLSVYWYQQSLDQGLQFLIQYYNGEERAKGNILERFSAQQFPDLHSELNLSSLELGDSALYFCASSVGTSGATGELFFGEGSRLTVL.

V and J are TRBV19 and TRBJ2-3; the D is unclear. Germline assignment: CDR1 LNHDA and CDR2 SQIVND (reference sequence). Trimming left V 4 bases short and J 8 bases short, with 25 bases between. The CDR3 covers 17 residues. CDR3 protein: CASSTSTLMDLLVTQYF. The CDR3 DNA sequence: TGTGCCAGTAGTACGTCGACCCTTATGGACCTACTTGTTACGCAGTATTTT. Complete variable domain (other parts from reference TRBV19 and TRBJ2-3): DGGITQSPKYLFRKEGQNVTLSCEQNLNHDAMYWYRQDPGQGLRLIYYSQIVNDFQKGDIAEGYSVSREKKESFPLTVTSAQKNPTAFYLCASSTSTLMDLLVTQYFGPGTRLTVL.

This chain connects TRBV29-1 to TRBJ1-2; D ambiguous. Per germline, CDR1 SQVTM and CDR2 ANQGSEA. The CDR3 is made up of 13 amino acids. V was trimmed by 8 bases and J by 4 bases, leaving 17 bases between them. The CDR3 sequence: CSITHHVSYGYTF. The CDR3 nucleotides are TGCAGCATAACACACCATGTTTCCTATGGCTACACCTTC.

The rearrangement links TRBV7-9 to TRBJ1-5; D is unclear. V was pared by 1 base and J by 2 bases, with 9 bases between. Germline V CDR1 and CDR2: SEHNR, FQNEAQ (reference sequence). This CDR3 spans 15 amino acids. CDR3 residues: CASSLGVGGNQPQHF. The CDR3 DNA follows: TGTGCCAGCAGCTTAGGGGTAGGTGGCAATCAGCCCCAGCATTTT.

V usage is TRBV11-3 and J usage is TRBJ2-7; D is unresolved. The CDR3 runs 12 residues. The V gene lost 0 bases and the J gene lost 6 bases, with 6 bases spanning the gap. Germline lookup yields CDR1 SGHNT and CDR2 YENEEA. The CDR3 DNA reads as TGTGCCAGCAGCTTAGAAGTCGGCGAGCAGTACTTC. This sequence encodes CASSLEVGEQYF.

This chain joins TRBV6-5 and TRBJ1-1; TRBD1 matches 9 bases. In germline, CDR1 is MNHEY, CDR2 SVGAGI. V lost 4 bases, J lost 3 bases, and 6 bases stayed unmatched. The CDR3 consists of 15 residues. CDR3 in amino acids: CASSSRTGVYTEAFF. The CDR3 DNA is TGTGCCAGCAGTTCCAGGACAGGGGTGTACACTGAAGCTTTCTTT.

The chain links TRBV2 to TRBJ2-1; tentatively, D is TRBD1 or TRBD2 (6 bases each). This CDR3 region has 15 residues. Germline V gene lookup returns CDR1 SNHLY and CDR2 FYNNEI. Trimming pared 6 bases from V and 2 bases from J, leaving 14 bases between. In DNA form, the CDR3 reads TGTGCCAGCAGAGTAATAGGGGGGACCTACAATGAGCAGTTCTTC. It specifies CASRVIGGTYNEQFF. Together with reference TRBV2 and TRBJ2-1, the CDR3 gives the full variable domain: EPEVTQTPSHQVTQMGQEVILRCVPISNHLYFYWYRQILGQKVEFLVSFYNNEISEKSEIFDDQFSVERPDGSNFTLKIRSTKLEDSAMYFCASRVIGGTYNEQFFGPGTRLTVL.

The rearrangement joins TRBV5-1 to TRBJ2-1, with D maybe TRBD2 (5 bases). The CDR3 sequence is 14 residues long. Germline-derived CDR1 and CDR2 are SGHRS and YFSETQ. The V gene lost 1 base and the J gene lost 6 bases, with 11 bases spanning the gap. CDR3 coding DNA: TGCGCCAGCAGCTTGCCGCGAGGAGGCAATGAGCAGTTCTTC. This sequence encodes CASSLPRGGNEQFF.

This chain uses TRBV6-1 with TRBJ2-7; either TRBD1 or TRBD2 may fit D (5 bases each). Trimming pared 3 bases from V and 0 bases from J, leaving 9 bases between. Germline assignment: CDR1 MNHNS and CDR2 SASEGT. The CDR3 consists of 14 residues. The CDR3 DNA reads as TGTGCCAGCAGTGATTGGGGGAGCTCCTACGAGCAGTACTTC. As protein: CASSDWGSSYEQYF.

This chain joins TRBV7-9 and TRBJ2-2, with 8 positions matching TRBD2. Germline CDR1 SEHNR, CDR2 FQNEAQ (reference sequence). The trim removed 6 bases at V and 1 base at J, leaving 10 bases unmatched. CDR3 length: 17 residues. In DNA, the CDR3 is TGTGCCAGCAGGGGTGGACTAGCCCAATTGAACACCGGGGAGCTGTTTTTT. Translation: CASRGGLAQLNTGELFF. The variable domain in full, with the rest retrieved from reference TRBV7-9 and TRBJ2-2, is DTGVSQNPRHKITKRGQNVTFRCDPISEHNRLYWYRQTLGQGPEFLTYFQNEAQLEKSRLLSDRFSAERPKGSFSTLEIQRTEQGDSAMYLCASRGGLAQLNTGELFFGEGSRLTVL.

This clone was seen only a few times. The rearrangement joins TRBV6-5 to TRBJ1-1, with D possibly being TRBD1 (6 bases). V was pared by 9 bases and J by 4 bases, with 15 bases between. The germline V gene has CDR1 MNHEY and CDR2 SVGAGI. The CDR3 totals 13 residues. The CDR3 nucleotides are TGTGCCAGTCGGGAAACAGGGTTCACTGAAGCTTTCTTT. Translation gives CASRETGFTEAFF.

The DNA for the CDR3 is TGTGCCAGCAGTATAGGACAGGGGAACACTGAAGCTTTCTTT. This translates into CASSIGQGNTEAFF. V usage is TRBV6-6 and J usage is TRBJ1-1, with 8 bases identical to TRBD1. The germline V gene encodes CDR1 MNHNY and CDR2 SVGAGI (reference sequence). The CDR3 covers 14 residues. J was trimmed by 1 base and V by 5 bases; bases with no gene match: 3.